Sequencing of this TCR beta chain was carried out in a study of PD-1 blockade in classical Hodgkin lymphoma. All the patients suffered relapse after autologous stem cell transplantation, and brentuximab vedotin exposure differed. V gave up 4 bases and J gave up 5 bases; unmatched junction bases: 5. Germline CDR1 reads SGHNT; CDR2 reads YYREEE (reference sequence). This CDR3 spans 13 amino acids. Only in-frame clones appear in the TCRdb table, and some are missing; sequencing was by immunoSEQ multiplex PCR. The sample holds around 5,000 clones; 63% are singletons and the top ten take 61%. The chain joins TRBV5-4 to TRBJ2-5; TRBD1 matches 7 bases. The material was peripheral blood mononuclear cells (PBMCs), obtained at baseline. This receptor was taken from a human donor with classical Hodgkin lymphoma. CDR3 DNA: TGTGCCAGCAGCACCGACAGGGAGGAGACCCAGTACTTC. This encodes CASSTDREETQYF. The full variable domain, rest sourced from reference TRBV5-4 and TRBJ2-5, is ETGVTQSPTHLIKTRGQQVTLRCSSQSGHNTVSWYQQALGQGPQFIFQYYREEENGRGNFPPRFSGLQFPNYSSELNVNALELDDSALYLCASSTDREETQYFGPGTRLLVL.